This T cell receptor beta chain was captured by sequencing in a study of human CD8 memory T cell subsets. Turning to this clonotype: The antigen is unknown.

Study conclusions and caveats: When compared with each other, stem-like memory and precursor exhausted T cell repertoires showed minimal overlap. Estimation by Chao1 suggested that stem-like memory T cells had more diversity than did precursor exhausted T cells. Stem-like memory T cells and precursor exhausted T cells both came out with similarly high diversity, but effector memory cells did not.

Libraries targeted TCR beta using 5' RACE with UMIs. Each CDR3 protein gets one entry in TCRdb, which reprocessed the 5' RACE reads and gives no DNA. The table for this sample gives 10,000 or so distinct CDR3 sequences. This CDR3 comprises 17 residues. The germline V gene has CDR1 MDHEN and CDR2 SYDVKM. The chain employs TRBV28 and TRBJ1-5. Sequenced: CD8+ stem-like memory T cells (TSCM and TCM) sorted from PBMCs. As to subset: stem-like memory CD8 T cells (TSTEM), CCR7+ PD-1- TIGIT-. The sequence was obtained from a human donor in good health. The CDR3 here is CASSHFEFTELRQPQHF.